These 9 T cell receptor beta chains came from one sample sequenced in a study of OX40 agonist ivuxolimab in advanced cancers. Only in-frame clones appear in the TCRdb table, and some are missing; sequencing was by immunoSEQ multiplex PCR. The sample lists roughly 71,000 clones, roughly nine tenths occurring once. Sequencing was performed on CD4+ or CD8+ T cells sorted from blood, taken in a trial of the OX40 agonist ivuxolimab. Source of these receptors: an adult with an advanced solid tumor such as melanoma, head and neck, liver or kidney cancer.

The CDR3 spells CASSAPGGANYGYTF. CDR3 nucleotide sequence: TGTGCCAGCAGCGCCCCGGGAGGAGCTAACTATGGCTACACCTTC. V usage is TRBV9 and J usage is TRBJ1-2, with unresolved D. CDR1 and CDR2 from the germline V gene are SGDLS and YYNGEE. Trimming shortened V by 3 bases and J by 0 bases, and 12 bases separated the two germline ends. The CDR3 extends over 15 amino acids.

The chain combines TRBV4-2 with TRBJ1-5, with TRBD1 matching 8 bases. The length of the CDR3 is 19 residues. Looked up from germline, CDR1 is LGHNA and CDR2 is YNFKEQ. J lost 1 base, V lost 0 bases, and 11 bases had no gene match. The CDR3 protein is CASSQDGGDTGGSNQPQHF. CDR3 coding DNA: TGTGCCAGCAGCCAAGATGGGGGGGATACAGGGGGAAGCAATCAGCCCCAGCATTTT.

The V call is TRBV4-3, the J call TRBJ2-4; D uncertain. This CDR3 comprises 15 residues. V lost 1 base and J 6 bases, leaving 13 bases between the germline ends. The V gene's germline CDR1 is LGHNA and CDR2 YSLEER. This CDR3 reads CASSQGSAPGNIQYF. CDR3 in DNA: TGCGCCAGCAGCCAAGGGAGCGCCCCAGGAAACATTCAGTACTTC.

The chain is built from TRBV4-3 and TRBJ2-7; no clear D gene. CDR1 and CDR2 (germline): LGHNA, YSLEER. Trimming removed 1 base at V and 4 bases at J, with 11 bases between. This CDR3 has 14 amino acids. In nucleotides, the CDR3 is TGCGCCAGCAGCCAAGGGGCAGCAAGGTACGAGCAGTACTTC. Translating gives CASSQGAARYEQYF.

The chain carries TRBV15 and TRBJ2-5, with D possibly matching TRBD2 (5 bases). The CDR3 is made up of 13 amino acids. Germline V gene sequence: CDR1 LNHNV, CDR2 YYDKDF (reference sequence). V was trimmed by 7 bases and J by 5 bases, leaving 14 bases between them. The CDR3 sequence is CATTDGVRETQYF. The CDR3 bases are TGTGCCACCACCGACGGGGTGAGGGAGACCCAGTACTTC.

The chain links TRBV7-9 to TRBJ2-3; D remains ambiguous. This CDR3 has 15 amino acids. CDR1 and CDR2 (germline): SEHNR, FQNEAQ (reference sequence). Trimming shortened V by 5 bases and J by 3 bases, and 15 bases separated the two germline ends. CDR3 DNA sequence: TGTGCCAGCAGCACAACTTCCCTCGGAACAGATACGCAGTATTTT. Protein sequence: CASSTTSLGTDTQYF.

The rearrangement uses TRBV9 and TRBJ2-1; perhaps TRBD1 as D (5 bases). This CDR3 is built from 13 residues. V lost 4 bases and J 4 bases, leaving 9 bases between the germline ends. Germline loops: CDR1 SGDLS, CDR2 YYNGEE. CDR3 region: CASSSAGYNEQFF. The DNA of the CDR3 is TGTGCCAGCAGCTCAGCAGGGTACAATGAGCAGTTCTTC. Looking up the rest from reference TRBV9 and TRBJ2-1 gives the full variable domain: DSGVTQTPKHLITATGQRVTLRCSPRSGDLSVYWYQQSLDQGLQFLIQYYNGEERAKGNILERFSAQQFPDLHSELNLSSLELGDSALYFCASSSAGYNEQFFGPGTRLTVL.

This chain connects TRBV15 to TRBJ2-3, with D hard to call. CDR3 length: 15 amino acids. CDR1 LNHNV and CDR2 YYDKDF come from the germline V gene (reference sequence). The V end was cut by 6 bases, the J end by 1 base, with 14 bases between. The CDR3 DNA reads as TGTGCCACCAGTTACCCGGGCGGCGGCACAGATACGCAGTATTTT. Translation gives CATSYPGGGTDTQYF.

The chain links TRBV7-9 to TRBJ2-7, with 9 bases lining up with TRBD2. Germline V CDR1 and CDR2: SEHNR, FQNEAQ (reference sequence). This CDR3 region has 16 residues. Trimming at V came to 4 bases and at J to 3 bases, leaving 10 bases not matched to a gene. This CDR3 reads CASSSSVAGVNYEQYF. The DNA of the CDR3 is TGTGCCAGCAGCTCCTCCGTAGCGGGAGTAAACTACGAGCAGTACTTC.